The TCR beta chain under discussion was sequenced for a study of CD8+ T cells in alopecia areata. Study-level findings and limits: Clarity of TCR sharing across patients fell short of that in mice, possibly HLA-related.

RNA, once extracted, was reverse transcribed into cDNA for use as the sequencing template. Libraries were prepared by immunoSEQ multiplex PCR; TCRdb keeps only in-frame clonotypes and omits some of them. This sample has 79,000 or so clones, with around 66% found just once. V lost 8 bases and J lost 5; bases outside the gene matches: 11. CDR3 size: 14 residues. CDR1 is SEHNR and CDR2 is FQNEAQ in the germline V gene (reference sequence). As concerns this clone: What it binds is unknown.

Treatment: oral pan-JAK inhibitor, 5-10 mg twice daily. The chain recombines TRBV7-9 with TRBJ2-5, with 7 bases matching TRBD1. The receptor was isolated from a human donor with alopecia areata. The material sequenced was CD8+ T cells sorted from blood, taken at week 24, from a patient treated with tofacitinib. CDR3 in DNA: TGTGCCAGCGGCCAGCAGGGGGTTCGGGAGACCCAGTACTTC. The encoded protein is CASGQQGVRETQYF.